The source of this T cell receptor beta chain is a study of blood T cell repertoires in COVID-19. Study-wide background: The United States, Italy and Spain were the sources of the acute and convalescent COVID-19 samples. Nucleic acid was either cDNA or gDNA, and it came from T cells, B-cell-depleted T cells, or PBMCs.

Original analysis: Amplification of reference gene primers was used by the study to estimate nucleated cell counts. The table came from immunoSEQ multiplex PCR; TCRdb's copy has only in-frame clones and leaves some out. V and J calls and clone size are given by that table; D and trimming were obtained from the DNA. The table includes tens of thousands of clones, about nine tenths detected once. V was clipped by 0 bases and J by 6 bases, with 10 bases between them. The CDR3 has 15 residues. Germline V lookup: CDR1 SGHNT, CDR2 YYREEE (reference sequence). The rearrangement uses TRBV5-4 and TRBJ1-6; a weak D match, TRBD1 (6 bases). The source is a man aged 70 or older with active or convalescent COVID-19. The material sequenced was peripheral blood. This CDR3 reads CASSLATGLNSPLHF. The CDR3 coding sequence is TGTGCCAGCAGCTTGGCGACAGGACTTAATTCACCCCTCCACTTT.